The next 9 T cell receptor beta chains were all read from a single sample in a study of blood T cell repertoires in COVID-19. Method: immunoSEQ multiplex PCR; TCRdb's copy keeps in-frame clones and lacks some. The table lists tens of thousands of clones, 81% of them singletons. Sequenced sample: peripheral blood. These receptors originate from an elderly man with acute or convalescent COVID-19.

The gene calls are TRBV28 and TRBJ1-5; weak D call: TRBD1 (5 bases). The CDR3 length is 14 residues. Trimming removed 8 bases at V and 5 bases at J, with 16 bases between. Germline assignment: CDR1 MDHEN and CDR2 SYDVKM. The CDR3 DNA follows: TGTGCCAGCCCCGGGGGGTGGCGGGATCAGCCCCAGCATTTT. This encodes CASPGGWRDQPQHF.

The genes are TRBV2 and TRBJ2-1, with 7 nucleotides matching TRBD1. Per the germline V gene, CDR1 is SNHLY and CDR2 is FYNNEI. The length of the CDR3 is 15 residues. Unmatched junction bases numbered 8, after V lost 4 bases and J lost 5 bases. For the CDR3, the DNA is TGTGCCAGCAGTGGCCCCGGACAGGCCAACAATGAGCAGTTCTTC. Its translation: CASSGPGQANNEQFF.

The chain has TRBV11-2 and TRBJ1-4; D remains ambiguous. This CDR3 has 16 amino acids. V lost 5 bases to trimming and J lost 3 bases, with 16 bases between them. The germline gives CDR1 SGHAT, CDR2 FQNNGV. CDR3 sequence: CASSPQGLLSNEKLFF. In DNA, the CDR3 is TGTGCCAGCAGCCCCCAAGGACTCCTCTCTAATGAAAAACTGTTTTTT.

This clone was seen once. The CDR3: CASSYSNRGDTQYF. In DNA form, the CDR3 reads TGTGCCAGCAGTTACTCGAACAGGGGAGATACGCAGTATTTT. The chain combines TRBV6-5 with TRBJ2-3; TRBD1 matches 7 bases. The germline V gene encodes CDR1 MNHEY and CDR2 SVGAGI. CDR3 length: 14 residues. V lost 0 bases, J lost 5 bases, and 2 bases stayed unmatched.

This clone came up a few times. The gene calls are TRBV28 and TRBJ1-2; D not resolved. V was cut by 2 bases and J by 6 bases, with 13 bases left in between. Germline V lookup: CDR1 MDHEN, CDR2 SYDVKM. This CDR3 has 14 residues. CDR3 sequence (DNA): TGTGCCAGCAGTTTAAAGACAACCCAGGATGGCTACACCTTC. It encodes CASSLKTTQDGYTF.

This chain connects TRBV9 to TRBJ1-1; 7 bases match TRBD1. This CDR3 contains 14 residues. Germline assignment: CDR1 SGDLS and CDR2 YYNGEE. V was pared by 0 bases and J by 4 bases, with 3 bases of the junction left unmatched. Here the CDR3 DNA reads TGTGCCAGCAGCGTAGACCCAGGGGGCACTGAAGCTTTCTTT. The encoded protein is CASSVDPGGTEAFF.

Concerning this clone itself: Compared with germline, one end of the junction differs, possibly owing to a read error. The rearrangement links TRBV7-2 to TRBJ1-1; D perhaps matches TRBD1 (6 bases). The CDR3 is 12 amino acids. Germline CDR1 SGHTA, CDR2 FQGNSA. The CDR3 DNA is TGTGCCAGCACCTTACAGGGATTTGAAGCTTTCTTT. As protein: CASTLQGFEAFF.

On this clone: This CDR3 is also generated by other DNA sequences in the sample. The chain carries TRBV7-2 and TRBJ1-5; D is possibly TRBD1 (6 bases). The CDR3 length is 13 residues. Germline V gene lookup returns CDR1 SGHTA and CDR2 FQGNSA. The ends were cut back, 6 bases at V and 5 bases at J, with 11 bases in the middle. The CDR3 is CASSPDRYQPQHF. Here the CDR3 DNA reads TGTGCCAGCAGTCCCGACAGGTATCAGCCCCAGCATTTT.

V gene TRBV3-1 (or the pseudogene TRBV3-2) combines with J gene TRBJ1-1, with 8 nucleotides matching TRBD1. CDR3 length: 14 residues. The junction had 9 bases not matched to a gene; V was cut back by 0 bases and J by 12 bases. The V gene's germline CDR1 is LGHDT and CDR2 YNNKEL (reference sequence). The chain's CDR3 is CASSQDLQGATTFF. CDR3 nucleotides: TGTGCCAGCAGCCAAGATCTTCAGGGGGCGACGACTTTCTTT.